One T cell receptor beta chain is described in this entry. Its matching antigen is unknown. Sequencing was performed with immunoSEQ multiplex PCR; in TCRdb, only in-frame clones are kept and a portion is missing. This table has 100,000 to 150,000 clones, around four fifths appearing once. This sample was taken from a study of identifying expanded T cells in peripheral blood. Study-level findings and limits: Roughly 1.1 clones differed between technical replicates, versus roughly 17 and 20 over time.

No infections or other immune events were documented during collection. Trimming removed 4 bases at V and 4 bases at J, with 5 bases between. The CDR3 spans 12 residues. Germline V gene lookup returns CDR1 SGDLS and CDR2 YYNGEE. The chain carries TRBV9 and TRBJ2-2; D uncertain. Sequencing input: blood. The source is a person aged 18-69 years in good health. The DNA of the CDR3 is TGTGCCAGCAGCTCCGGCACCGGGGAGCTGTTTTTT. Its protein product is CASSSGTGELFF.